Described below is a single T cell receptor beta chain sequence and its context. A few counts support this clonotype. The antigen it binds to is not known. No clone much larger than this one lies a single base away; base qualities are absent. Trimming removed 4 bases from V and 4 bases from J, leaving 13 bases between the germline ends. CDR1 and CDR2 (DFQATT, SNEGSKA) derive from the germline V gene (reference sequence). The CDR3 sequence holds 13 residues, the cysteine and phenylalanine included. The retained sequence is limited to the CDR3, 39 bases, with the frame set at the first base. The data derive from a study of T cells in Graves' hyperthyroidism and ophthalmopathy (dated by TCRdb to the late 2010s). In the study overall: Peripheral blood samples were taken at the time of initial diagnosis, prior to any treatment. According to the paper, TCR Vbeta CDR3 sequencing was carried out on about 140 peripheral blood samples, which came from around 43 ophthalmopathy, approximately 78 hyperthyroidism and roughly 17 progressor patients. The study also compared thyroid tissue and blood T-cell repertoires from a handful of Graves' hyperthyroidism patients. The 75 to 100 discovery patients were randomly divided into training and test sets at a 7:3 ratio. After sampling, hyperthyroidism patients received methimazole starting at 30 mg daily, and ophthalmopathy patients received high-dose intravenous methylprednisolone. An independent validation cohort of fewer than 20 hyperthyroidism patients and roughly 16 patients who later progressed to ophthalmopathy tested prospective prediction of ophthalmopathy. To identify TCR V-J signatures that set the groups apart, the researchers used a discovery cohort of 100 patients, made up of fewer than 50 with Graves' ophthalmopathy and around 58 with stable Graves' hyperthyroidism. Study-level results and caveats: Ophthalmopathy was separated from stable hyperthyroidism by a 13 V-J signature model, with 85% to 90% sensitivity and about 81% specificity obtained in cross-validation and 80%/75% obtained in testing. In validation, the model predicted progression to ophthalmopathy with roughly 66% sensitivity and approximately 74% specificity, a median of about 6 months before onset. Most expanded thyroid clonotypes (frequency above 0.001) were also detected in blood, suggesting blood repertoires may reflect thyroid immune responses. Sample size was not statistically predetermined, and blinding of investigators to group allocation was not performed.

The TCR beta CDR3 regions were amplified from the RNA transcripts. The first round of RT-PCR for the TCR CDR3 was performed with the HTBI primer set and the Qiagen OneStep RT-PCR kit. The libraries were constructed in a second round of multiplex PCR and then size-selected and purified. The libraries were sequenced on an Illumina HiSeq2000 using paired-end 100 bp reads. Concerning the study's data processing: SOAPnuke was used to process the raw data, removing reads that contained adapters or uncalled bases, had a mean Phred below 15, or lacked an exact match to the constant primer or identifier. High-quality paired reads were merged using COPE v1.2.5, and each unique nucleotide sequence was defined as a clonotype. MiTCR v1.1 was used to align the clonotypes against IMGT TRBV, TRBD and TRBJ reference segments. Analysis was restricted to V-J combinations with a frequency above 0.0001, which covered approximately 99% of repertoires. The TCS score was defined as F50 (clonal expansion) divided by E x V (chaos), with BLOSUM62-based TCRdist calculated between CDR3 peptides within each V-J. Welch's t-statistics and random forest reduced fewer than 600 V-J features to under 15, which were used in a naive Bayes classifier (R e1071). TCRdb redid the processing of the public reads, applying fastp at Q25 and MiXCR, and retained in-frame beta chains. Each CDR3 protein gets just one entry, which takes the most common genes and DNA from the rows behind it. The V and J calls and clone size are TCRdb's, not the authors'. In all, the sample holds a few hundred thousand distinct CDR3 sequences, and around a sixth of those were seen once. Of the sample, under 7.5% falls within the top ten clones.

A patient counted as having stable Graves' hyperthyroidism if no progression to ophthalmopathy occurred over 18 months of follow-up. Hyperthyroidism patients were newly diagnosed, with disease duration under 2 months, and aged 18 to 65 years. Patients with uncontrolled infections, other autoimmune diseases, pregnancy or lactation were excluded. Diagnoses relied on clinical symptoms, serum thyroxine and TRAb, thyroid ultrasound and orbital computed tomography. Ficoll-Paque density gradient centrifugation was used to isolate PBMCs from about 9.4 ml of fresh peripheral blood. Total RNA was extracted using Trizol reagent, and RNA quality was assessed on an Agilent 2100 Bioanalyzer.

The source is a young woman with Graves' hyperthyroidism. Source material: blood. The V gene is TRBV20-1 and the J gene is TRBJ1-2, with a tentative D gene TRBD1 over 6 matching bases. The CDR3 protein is CSATYRDIYGYTF. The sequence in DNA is TGCAGTGCTACCTACAGGGATATCTATGGCTACACCTTC.